This T cell receptor beta chain came from a study of blood T cell repertoires in COVID-19. CDR3 length: 14 residues. Germline V lookup: CDR1 MDHEN, CDR2 SYDVKM. V lost 5 bases to trimming and J lost 1 base, with 10 bases between them. Using immunoSEQ multiplex PCR, the repertoire was profiled, and TCRdb retains in-frame clones only, with some absent. The sample shows about 49,000 clones, 68% of them seen only once. This clone has just a few counts. V is TRBV28 and J is TRBJ2-3, with D maybe TRBD2 (5 bases). The source is a woman aged 70-85 years with acute or convalescent COVID-19. Input material: peripheral blood. This chain's CDR3 is CASSLQAGTDTQYF. The DNA of the CDR3 is TGTGCCAGCAGTCTCCAAGCGGGCACAGATACGCAGTATTTT.